The clone carrying this TCR beta chain was observed a handful of times. Its matching antigen is unknown. Adjacent lung, free of atypia, was sampled at least 2 cm from the tumor margin. V was clipped by 5 bases and J by 0 bases, with 16 bases between them. The CDR3 is 16 amino acids. Germline assignment: CDR1 MDHEN and CDR2 SYDVKM. The data stem from a study of T cells in localized non-small cell lung cancer. Findings and limits, study-wide: Among the top 100 tumor clones, a median about 59 appeared in adjacent lung. Uninvolved adjacent lung had the highest recorded T cell clonality, with tumor below it. Because researchers sequenced only one region of the tumor, heterogeneity is still possible.

Sequenced by immunoSEQ multiplex PCR; TCRdb stores in-frame clones only, minus some. The sample carries some 1,300 clones, 26% recorded once. Sequenced material: normal lung tissue next to the tumor, taken before any cancer treatment. This chain uses TRBV28 with TRBJ1-1; possibly TRBD1 for D (6 bases). The clonotype was recovered from an older male donor with stage II lung adenocarcinoma. The CDR3 sequence is CASSLPRGTMNTEAFF. The CDR3 region has the DNA TGTGCCAGCAGTCTACCCAGGGGTACGATGAACACTGAAGCTTTCTTT.